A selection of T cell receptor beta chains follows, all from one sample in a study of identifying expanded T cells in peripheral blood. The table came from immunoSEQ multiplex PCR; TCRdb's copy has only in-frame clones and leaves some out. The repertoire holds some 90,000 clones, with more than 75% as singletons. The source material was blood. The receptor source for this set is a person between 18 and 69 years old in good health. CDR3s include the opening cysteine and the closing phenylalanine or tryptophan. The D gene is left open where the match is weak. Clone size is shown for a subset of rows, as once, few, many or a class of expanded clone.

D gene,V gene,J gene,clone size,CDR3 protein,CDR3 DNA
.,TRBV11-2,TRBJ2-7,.,CASSKKEAYEQYF,TGTGCCAGCAGCAAAAAAGAAGCCTACGAGCAGTACTTC
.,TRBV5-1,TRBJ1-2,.,CASSPGLGGGSGYTF,TGCGCCAGCAGCCCGGGACTTGGGGGGGGCTCTGGCTACACCTTC
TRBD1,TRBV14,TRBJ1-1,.,CASSRESRTGLEAFF,TGTGCCAGCAGCCGCGAATCACGGACAGGGCTTGAAGCTTTCTTT
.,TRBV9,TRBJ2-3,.,CASSVVWTDTQYF,TGTGCCAGCAGCGTAGTCTGGACAGATACGCAGTATTTT
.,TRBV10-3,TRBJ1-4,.,CAISRTAKGEKLFF,TGTGCCATCAGTCGGACAGCGAAAGGTGAAAAACTGTTTTTT
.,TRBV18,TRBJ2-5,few,CASSYTREETQYF,TGTGCCAGCTCATACACAAGAGAAGAGACCCAGTACTTC
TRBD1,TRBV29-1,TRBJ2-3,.,CSVGQGTDTQYF,TGCAGCGTTGGACAGGGGACAGATACGCAGTATTTT
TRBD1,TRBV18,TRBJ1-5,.,CASSRQGVSNQPQHF,TGTGCCAGCTCAAGACAGGGGGTAAGCAATCAGCCCCAGCATTTT
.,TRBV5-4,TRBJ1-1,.,CASSRYATPGPRNTEAFF,TGTGCCAGCAGCCGATACGCCACCCCGGGACCTAGAAACACTGAAGCTTTCTTT
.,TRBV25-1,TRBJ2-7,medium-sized,CASSALLGIDEQYF,TGTGCCAGCAGTGCACTCCTCGGAATAGACGAGCAGTACTTC
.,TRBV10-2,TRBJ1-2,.,CASSSARGINYGYTF,TGCGCCAGCAGCTCCGCCAGGGGAATCAACTATGGCTACACCTTC
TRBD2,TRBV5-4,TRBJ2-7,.,CASSPGSSGYEQYF,TGTGCCAGCAGCCCCGGGAGTAGCGGGTACGAGCAGTACTTC
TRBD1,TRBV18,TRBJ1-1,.,CASSPQSRGDTEAFF,TGTGCCAGCTCACCACAATCCAGGGGGGACACTGAAGCTTTCTTT
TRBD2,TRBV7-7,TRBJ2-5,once,CASSFLAGGKETQYF,TGTGCCAGCAGTTTTCTAGCGGGGGGGAAAGAGACCCAGTACTTC